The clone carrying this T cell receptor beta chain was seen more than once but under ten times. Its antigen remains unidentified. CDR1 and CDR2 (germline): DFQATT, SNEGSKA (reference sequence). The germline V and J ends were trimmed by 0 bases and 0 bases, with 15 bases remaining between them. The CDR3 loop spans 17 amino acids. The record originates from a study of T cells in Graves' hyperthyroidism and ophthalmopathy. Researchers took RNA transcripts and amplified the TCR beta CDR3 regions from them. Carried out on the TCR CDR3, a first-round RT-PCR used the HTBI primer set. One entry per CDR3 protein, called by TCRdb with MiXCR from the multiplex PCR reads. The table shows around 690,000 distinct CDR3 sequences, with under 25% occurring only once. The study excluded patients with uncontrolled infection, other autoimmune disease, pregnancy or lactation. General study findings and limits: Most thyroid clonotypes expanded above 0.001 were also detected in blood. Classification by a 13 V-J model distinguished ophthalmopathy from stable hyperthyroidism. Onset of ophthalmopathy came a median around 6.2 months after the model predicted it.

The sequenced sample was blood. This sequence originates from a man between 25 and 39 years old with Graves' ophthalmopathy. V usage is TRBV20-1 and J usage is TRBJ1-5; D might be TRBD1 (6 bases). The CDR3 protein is CSARDKIAGDSNQPQHF. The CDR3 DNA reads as TGCAGTGCTAGAGATAAAATTGCAGGGGATAGCAATCAGCCCCAGCATTTT.